These 8 T cell receptor beta chains were sequenced from one sample in a study of control samples from healthy donors and cancer patients. Libraries were prepared by immunoSEQ multiplex PCR; TCRdb keeps only in-frame clonotypes and omits some of them. Seen here are roughly 99,000 clones, roughly four fifths observed once, and the top ten hold 2% to 2.5%. The sequenced sample was blood. These receptors were collected from a man in his sixties in good health.

The chain links TRBV12-3 or TRBV12-4 to TRBJ1-2; TRBD1 is a possible D gene (5 bases). The CDR3 is 13 amino acids. Deletions cut 3 bases from V and 6 bases from J, with 11 bases between. CDR3 sequence reads: CASSLGDSHGYTF. Written as DNA, the CDR3 is TGTGCCAGCAGTTTGGGAGACAGCCATGGCTACACCTTC.

This clone turned up a few times. Here the CDR3 reads CASSVNRGDYGYTF. The CDR3, as DNA: TGTGCCAGCAGCGTAAACAGGGGTGACTATGGCTACACCTTC. V gene TRBV7-9 combines with J gene TRBJ1-2; 7 bases map to TRBD1. The CDR3 totals 14 residues. With V trimmed by 5 bases and J by 3 bases, 6 bases remained unmatched. Germline V gene data show CDR1 as SEHNR and CDR2 as FQNEAQ (reference sequence).

The chain joins TRBV25-1 to TRBJ2-3; TRBD2 agrees at 9 bases. Germline-derived CDR1 and CDR2 are MGHDK and SYGVNS. J was trimmed by 2 bases and V by 1 base; bases with no gene match: 4. The CDR3 is made up of 16 amino acids. The CDR3 DNA reads as TGTGCCAGCAGTGAATGGCTAGCGGGGACCACAGATACGCAGTATTTT. Translation gives CASSEWLAGTTDTQYF. Variable domain in full (rest from reference TRBV25-1 and TRBJ2-3): EADIYQTPRYLVIGTGKKITLECSQTMGHDKMYWYQQDPGMELHLIHYSYGVNSTEKGDLSSESTVSRIRTEHFPLTLESARPSHTSQYLCASSEWLAGTTDTQYFGPGTRLTVL.

This sequence joins TRBV12-3 or TRBV12-4 and TRBJ1-1; D is ambiguous. The CDR3 has 13 amino acids. V shed 4 bases and J shed 5 bases, with 11 bases lying between them. CDR3 nucleotides: TGTGCCAGCAGTTATGAGTATGGGACTGAAGCTTTCTTT. Encoded protein: CASSYEYGTEAFF.

J is TRBJ2-7 and V is TRBV30, with D perhaps matching TRBD2 (6 bases). Germline V lookup: CDR1 GTSNPN, CDR2 SVGIG (reference sequence). This CDR3 has 13 residues. V shed 3 bases and J shed 7 bases, with 16 bases lying between them. The DNA of the CDR3 is TGTGCCTGGAGAAAAAACGGGGCGGGAGAGCAGTACTTC. Translating gives CAWRKNGAGEQYF.

The chain links TRBV11-1 to TRBJ2-1; no firm D call. The CDR3 totals 16 residues. Trimming cost V 6 bases and J 3 bases, with 18 bases left between them. The germline gives CDR1 SGHAT, CDR2 FQDESV (reference sequence). The DNA for the CDR3 is TGTGCCAGCAGTCTAGGACCTTCTCCGGTCTACAATGAGCAGTTCTTC. Residues: CASSLGPSPVYNEQFF.

This chain links TRBV11-1 with TRBJ2-1; D is tentatively TRBD1 or TRBD2 (6 bases each). CDR3 length equals 13 residues. V was pared by 3 bases and J by 15 bases, with 18 bases between. CDR1 SGHAT and CDR2 FQDESV come from the germline V gene (reference sequence). Written as DNA, the CDR3 is TGTGCCAGCAGCTTTTTCTTCTGGGGGGCAATGTTCTTC. It yields the protein CASSFFFWGAMFF. Full variable domain (rest looked up from reference TRBV11-1 and TRBJ2-1): EAEVAQSPRYKITEKSQAVAFWCDPISGHATLYWYRQILGQGPELLVQFQDESVVDDSQLPKDRFSAERLKGVDSTLKIQPAELGDSAMYLCASSFFFWGAMFFGPGTRLTVL.

The chain is built from TRBV4-1 and TRBJ1-1; 8 bases match TRBD1. This CDR3 is 19 amino acids long. The V gene's germline CDR1 is MGHRA and CDR2 YSYEKL. V lost 3 bases to trimming and J lost 5 bases; unmatched junction nucleotides: 20. The CDR3 sequence: CASSHGLGNRGFRDTEAFF. The CDR3, as DNA: TGCGCCAGCAGCCATGGACTAGGGAACAGGGGGTTTCGGGATACTGAAGCTTTCTTT.